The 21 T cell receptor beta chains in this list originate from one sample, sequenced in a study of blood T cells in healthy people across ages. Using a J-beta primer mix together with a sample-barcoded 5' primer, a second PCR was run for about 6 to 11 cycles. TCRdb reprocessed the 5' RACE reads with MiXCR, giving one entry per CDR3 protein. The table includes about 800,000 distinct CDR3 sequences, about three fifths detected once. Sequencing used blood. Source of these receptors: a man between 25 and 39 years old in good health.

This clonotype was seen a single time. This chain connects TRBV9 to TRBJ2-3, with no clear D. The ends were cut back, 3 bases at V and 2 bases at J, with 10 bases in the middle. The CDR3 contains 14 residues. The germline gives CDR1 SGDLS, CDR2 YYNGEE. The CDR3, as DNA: TGTGCCAGCAGCGCCTCGCCTTACACAGATACGCAGTATTTT. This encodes CASSASPYTDTQYF.

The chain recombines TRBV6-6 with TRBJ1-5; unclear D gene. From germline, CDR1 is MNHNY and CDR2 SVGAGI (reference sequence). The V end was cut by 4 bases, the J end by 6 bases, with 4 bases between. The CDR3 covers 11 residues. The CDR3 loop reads CASSWGQPQHF. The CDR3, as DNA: TGTGCCAGCAGTTGGGGTCAGCCCCAGCATTTT.

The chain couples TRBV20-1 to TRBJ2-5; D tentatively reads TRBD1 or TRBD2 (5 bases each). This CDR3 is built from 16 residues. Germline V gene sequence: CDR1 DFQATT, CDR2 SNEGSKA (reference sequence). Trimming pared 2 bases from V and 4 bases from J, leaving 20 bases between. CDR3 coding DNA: TGCAGTGCTAGAAGGGACCGGGAAACATTAGGAGAGACCCAGTACTTC. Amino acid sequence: CSARRDRETLGETQYF.

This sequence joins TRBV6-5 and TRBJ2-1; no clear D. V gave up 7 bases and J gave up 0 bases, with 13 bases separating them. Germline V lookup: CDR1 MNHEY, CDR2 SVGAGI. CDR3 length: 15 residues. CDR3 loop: CASTPTRSSYNEQFF. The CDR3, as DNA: TGTGCCAGCACCCCGACACGGAGCTCCTACAATGAGCAGTTCTTC.

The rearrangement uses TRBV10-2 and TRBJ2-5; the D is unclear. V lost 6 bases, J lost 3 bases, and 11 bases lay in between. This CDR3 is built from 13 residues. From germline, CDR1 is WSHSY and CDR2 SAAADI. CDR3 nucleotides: TGCGCCAGCAGGGCACGGAGCAAAGAGACCCAGTACTTC. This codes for CASRARSKETQYF.

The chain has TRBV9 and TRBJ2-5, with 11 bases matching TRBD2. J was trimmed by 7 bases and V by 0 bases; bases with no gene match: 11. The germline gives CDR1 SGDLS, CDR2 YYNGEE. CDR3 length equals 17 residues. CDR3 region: CASSVGPSGGSPGTQYF. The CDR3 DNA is TGTGCCAGCAGCGTAGGCCCTAGCGGGGGGTCCCCCGGGACCCAGTACTTC.

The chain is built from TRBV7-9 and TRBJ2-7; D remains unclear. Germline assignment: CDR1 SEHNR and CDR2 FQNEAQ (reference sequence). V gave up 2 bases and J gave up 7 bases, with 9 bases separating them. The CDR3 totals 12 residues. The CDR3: CASSLREWEQYF. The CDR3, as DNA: TGTGCCAGCAGCTTACGCGAGTGGGAGCAGTACTTC.

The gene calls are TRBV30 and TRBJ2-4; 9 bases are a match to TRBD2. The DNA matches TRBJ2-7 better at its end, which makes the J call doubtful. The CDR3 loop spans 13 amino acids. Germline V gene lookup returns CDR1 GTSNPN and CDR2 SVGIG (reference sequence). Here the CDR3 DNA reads TGTGCCTGGACTCCGGGACTAGCAGGCGAGCAGTACTTC. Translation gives CAWTPGLAGEQYF.

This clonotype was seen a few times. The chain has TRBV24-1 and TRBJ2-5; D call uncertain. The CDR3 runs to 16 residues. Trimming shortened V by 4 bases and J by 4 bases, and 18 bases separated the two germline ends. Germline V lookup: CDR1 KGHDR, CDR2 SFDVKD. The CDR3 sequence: CATSDPSGALGETQYF. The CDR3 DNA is TGTGCCACCAGTGACCCCTCGGGCGCCCTGGGAGAGACCCAGTACTTC.

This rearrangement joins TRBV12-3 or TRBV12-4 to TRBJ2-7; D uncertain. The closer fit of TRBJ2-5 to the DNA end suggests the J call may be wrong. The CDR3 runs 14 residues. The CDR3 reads CASSLFAGYETQYF. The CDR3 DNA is TGTGCCAGCAGTTTATTCGCTGGGTATGAGACCCAGTACTTC.

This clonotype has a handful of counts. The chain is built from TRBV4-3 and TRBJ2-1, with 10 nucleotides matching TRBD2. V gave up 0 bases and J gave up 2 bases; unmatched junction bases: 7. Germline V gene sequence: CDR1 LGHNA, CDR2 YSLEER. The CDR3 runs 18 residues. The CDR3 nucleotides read TGCGCCAGCAGCCAAGATAGGATAGGGACTAGCGCCTACAATGAGCAGTTCTTC. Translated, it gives CASSQDRIGTSAYNEQFF.

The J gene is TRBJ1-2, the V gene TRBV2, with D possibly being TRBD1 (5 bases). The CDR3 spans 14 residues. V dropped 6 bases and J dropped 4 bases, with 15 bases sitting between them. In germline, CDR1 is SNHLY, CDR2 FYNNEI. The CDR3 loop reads CASRRDGGIYGYTF. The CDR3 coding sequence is TGTGCCAGCAGGCGGGACGGAGGAATCTATGGCTACACCTTC.

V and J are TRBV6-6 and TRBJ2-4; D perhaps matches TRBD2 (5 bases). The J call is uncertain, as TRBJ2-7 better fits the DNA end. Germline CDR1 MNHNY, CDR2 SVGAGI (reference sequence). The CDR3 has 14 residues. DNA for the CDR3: TGTGCCAGCAGTTACCCGACTACCCCCTACGAGCAGTACTTC. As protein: CASSYPTTPYEQYF.

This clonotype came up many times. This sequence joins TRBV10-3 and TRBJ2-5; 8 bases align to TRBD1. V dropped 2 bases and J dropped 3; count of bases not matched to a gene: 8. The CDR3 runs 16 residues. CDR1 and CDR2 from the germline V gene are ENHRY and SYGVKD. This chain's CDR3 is CAISEGQGAGKETQYF. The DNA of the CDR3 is TGTGCCATCAGTGAGGGACAGGGCGCGGGGAAAGAGACCCAGTACTTC.

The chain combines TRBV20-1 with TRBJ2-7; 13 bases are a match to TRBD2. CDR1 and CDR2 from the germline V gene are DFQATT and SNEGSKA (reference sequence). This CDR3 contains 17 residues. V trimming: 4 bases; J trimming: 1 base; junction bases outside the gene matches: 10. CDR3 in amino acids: CSATLPGLAGRSYEQYF. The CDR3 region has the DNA TGCAGTGCTACACTCCCGGGACTAGCGGGACGATCCTACGAGCAGTACTTC.

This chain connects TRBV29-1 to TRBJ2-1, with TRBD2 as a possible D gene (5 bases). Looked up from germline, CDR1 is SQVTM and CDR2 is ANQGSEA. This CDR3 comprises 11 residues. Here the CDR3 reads CMVDFYNEQFF. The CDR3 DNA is TGCATGGTGGACTTCTACAATGAGCAGTTCTTC.

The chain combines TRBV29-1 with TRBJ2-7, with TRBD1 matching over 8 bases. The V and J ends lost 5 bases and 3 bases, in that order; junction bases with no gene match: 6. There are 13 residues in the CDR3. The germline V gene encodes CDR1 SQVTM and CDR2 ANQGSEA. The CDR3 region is CSVRGQGGYEQYF. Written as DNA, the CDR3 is TGCAGCGTTCGAGGACAGGGCGGCTACGAGCAGTACTTC.

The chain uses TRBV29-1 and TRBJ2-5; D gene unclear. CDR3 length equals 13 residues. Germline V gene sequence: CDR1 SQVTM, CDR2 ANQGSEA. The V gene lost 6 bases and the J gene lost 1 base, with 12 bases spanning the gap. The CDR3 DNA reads TGCAGCGTGGGCGGATTGATCCAAGAGACCCAGTACTTC. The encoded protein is CSVGGLIQETQYF.

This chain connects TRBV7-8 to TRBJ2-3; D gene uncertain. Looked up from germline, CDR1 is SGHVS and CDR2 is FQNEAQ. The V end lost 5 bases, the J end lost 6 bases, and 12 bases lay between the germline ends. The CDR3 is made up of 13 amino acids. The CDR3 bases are TGTGCCAGCAGCCCCTCTTATAGGGATACGCAGTATTTT. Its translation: CASSPSYRDTQYF.

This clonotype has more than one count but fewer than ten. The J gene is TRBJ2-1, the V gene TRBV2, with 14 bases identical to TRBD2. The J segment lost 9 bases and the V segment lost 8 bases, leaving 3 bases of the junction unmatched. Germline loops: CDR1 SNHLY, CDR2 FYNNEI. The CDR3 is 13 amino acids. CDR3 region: CASRTSGGLEQFF. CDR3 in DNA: TGTGCCAGCCGGACTAGCGGGGGGCTTGAGCAGTTCTTC.

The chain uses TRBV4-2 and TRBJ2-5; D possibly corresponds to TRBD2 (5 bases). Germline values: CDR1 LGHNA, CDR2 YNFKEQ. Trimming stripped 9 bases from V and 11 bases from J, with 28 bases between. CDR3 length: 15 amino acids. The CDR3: CASRQRVLADYGQYF. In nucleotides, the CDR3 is TGTGCCAGTCGTCAAAGGGTCCTAGCAGACTACGGGCAGTACTTC.